These 11 T cell receptor beta chains were sequenced from one sample in a study of blood T cell repertoires in COVID-19. Profiled with immunoSEQ multiplex PCR; TCRdb holds only in-frame clones, not every one. The sample contains fewer than 75,000 clones, about 92% of which appear only once. The specimen sequenced was peripheral blood. The receptors derive from a man aged 50 or older with active COVID-19.

This clone was observed a single time. The chain is built from TRBV5-1 and TRBJ2-3; TRBD2 matches at 10 bases. Trimming at V came to 9 bases and at J to 5 bases, leaving 15 bases not matched to a gene. From germline, CDR1 is SGHRS and CDR2 YFSETQ. CDR3 length equals 16 residues. Here the CDR3 reads CATRPPPASGRDTQYF. DNA of the CDR3: TGCGCCACTCGCCCCCCGCCGGCTAGCGGGAGAGATACGCAGTATTTT.

V usage is TRBV19 and J usage is TRBJ2-6; possibly TRBD2 for D (5 bases). There are 14 residues in the CDR3. Trimming took off 5 bases at V and 2 bases at J, with 7 bases between the two ends. Germline V CDR1 and CDR2: LNHDA, SQIVND (reference sequence). The CDR3 spells CASSAGTGANVLTF. DNA of the CDR3: TGTGCCAGTAGTGCGGGTACTGGGGCCAACGTCCTGACTTTC.

The rearrangement links TRBV7-9 to TRBJ2-7; 10 nucleotides agree with TRBD1. The CDR3 is 15 residues long. J lost 1 base, V lost 1 base, and 1 base had no gene match. Germline lookup yields CDR1 SEHNR and CDR2 FQNEAQ (reference sequence). In DNA form, the CDR3 reads TGTGCCAGCAGCTTAGGGACAGGGGGTTCCTACGAGCAGTACTTC. This translates into CASSLGTGGSYEQYF.

The chain combines TRBV28 with TRBJ1-1, with D maybe TRBD1 (5 bases). The V end lost 5 bases, the J end lost 6 bases, and 19 bases lay between the germline ends. Germline V lookup: CDR1 MDHEN, CDR2 SYDVKM. The CDR3 consists of 15 residues. The DNA of the CDR3 is TGTGCCAGCAGTCCCCTCAGGGATATCTTTTCTGAAGCTTTCTTT. Amino acids: CASSPLRDIFSEAFF.

DNA for the CDR3: TGTGCCAGTAGTAGCCAACAGGGGTTCGAGCAGTACTTC. Its protein product is CASSSQQGFEQYF. This chain connects TRBV19 to TRBJ2-7; TRBD1 matches at 7 bases. The CDR3 totals 13 residues. CDR1 and CDR2 (germline): LNHDA, SQIVND (reference sequence). V lost 4 bases and J lost 6; bases outside the gene matches: 6.

The chain combines TRBV29-1 with TRBJ2-1; D not resolved. The CDR3 has 11 residues. The V gene lost 4 bases and the J gene lost 4 bases, with 5 bases spanning the gap. Germline CDR1 SQVTM, CDR2 ANQGSEA. The CDR3 DNA sequence: TGCAGCGTTGGGCTTTACAATGAGCAGTTCTTC. Translation gives CSVGLYNEQFF.

The chain employs TRBV7-9 and TRBJ2-5; 8 nucleotides line up with TRBD2. Germline assignment: CDR1 SEHNR and CDR2 FQNEAQ (reference sequence). The CDR3 spans 14 residues. V lost 8 bases, J lost 2 bases, and 7 bases stayed unmatched. CDR3 protein: CASLVAGLQETQYF. In DNA form, the CDR3 reads TGTGCCAGCCTTGTAGCGGGACTACAAGAGACCCAGTACTTC.

The chain joins TRBV11-2 to TRBJ1-2, with D perhaps TRBD1 (5 bases). Germline CDR1 and CDR2: SGHAT and FQNNGV. V lost 0 bases and J 6 bases, leaving 8 bases between the germline ends. The CDR3 is 13 residues long. As DNA, the CDR3 is TGTGCCAGCAGCTTAGAGCCAGGGCATGGCTACACCTTC. It codes for CASSLEPGHGYTF.

V gene TRBV4-1 combines with J gene TRBJ2-7; TRBD2 matches 10 bases. V dropped 2 bases and J dropped 2; count of bases not matched to a gene: 6. Germline V CDR1 and CDR2: MGHRA, YSYEKL. The CDR3 length is 16 residues. Here the CDR3 DNA reads TGCGCCAGCAGCCAACTAGCGGGAGTGTCTCCCTACGAGCAGTACTTC. It specifies CASSQLAGVSPYEQYF.

The chain employs TRBV7-9 and TRBJ2-7; 16 bases match TRBD2. Germline V lookup: CDR1 SEHNR, CDR2 FQNEAQ (reference sequence). Unmatched junction bases numbered 11, after V lost 2 bases and J lost 7 bases. The CDR3 covers 18 residues. The CDR3 spells CASSLTGTSGGAETEQYF. For the CDR3, the DNA is TGTGCCAGCAGCTTAACCGGGACTAGCGGGGGGGCCGAAACAGAGCAGTACTTC.

The V call is TRBV10-1, the J call TRBJ2-7, with TRBD2 matching over 13 bases. CDR3 size: 14 residues. J gave up 7 bases and V 10 bases, and 10 bases lay outside the gene matches. CDR1 WNHNN and CDR2 SYGVQD come from the germline V gene (reference sequence). The CDR3, as DNA: TGCGCCACCCTTGGACTAGCGGGAGTGGGTGAGCAGTACTTC. It translates to CATLGLAGVGEQYF.